The 18 T cell receptor beta chains reported below all come from one sample, sequenced in a study of shared clonotypes between healthy human individuals. Measured with immunoSEQ multiplex PCR; TCRdb has only the in-frame clones, and not every one. This table holds about 710,000 clones, around 70% found once. Material for sequencing was memory CD4+ T cells sorted from blood. The subset was: CD45RA-negative fraction. These TCRs come from a woman in her 30s in good health.

V and J are TRBV6-6 and TRBJ2-4; 7 nucleotides align to TRBD2. Trimming at V came to 5 bases and at J to 0 bases, leaving 7 bases not matched to a gene. Germline CDR1 reads MNHNY; CDR2 reads SVGAGI (reference sequence). The CDR3 has 16 amino acids. The CDR3 DNA reads as TGTGCCAGCAGTCCCGGCACTAGCGAAGCCAAAAACATTCAGTACTTC. It yields the protein CASSPGTSEAKNIQYF.

V and J are TRBV10-2 and TRBJ2-3; 7 nucleotides line up with TRBD2. Germline CDR1 WSHSY, CDR2 SAAADI. CDR3 length: 16 residues. V was pared by 6 bases and J by 0 bases, with 9 bases of the junction left unmatched. Written as DNA, the CDR3 is TGCGCCAGCAGGGACCCCAGGCGGGAGAGCACAGATACGCAGTATTTT. Translation gives CASRDPRRESTDTQYF.

The chain uses TRBV6-6 and TRBJ2-2; D is uncertain. The V end was cut by 6 bases, the J end by 0 bases, with 14 bases between. This CDR3 is built from 16 residues. The V gene's germline CDR1 is MNHNY and CDR2 SVGAGI (reference sequence). The CDR3 spells CASSPKTATNTGELFF. CDR3 nucleotides: TGTGCCAGCAGCCCCAAGACGGCCACGAACACCGGGGAGCTGTTTTTT.

The chain has TRBV28 and TRBJ1-5; 8 bases map to TRBD1. Germline values: CDR1 MDHEN, CDR2 SYDVKM. The CDR3 extends over 14 amino acids. Trimming took 6 bases from V and 4 from J; bases not matched to a gene: 5. The CDR3 DNA sequence: TGTGCCAGCAGGATGGACAGGGTAAATCAGCCCCAGCATTTT. Its protein product is CASRMDRVNQPQHF.

This sequence joins TRBV2 and TRBJ2-1; TRBD1 is a possible D gene (6 bases). CDR1 and CDR2 (germline): SNHLY, FYNNEI. Trimming removed 2 bases from V and 3 bases from J, with 11 bases in between. The CDR3 extends over 15 amino acids. CDR3 sequence (DNA): TGTGCCAGCAGTGAAAGAGGACAGATCTACAATGAGCAGTTCTTC. Translation gives CASSERGQIYNEQFF.

This chain joins TRBV5-1 and TRBJ1-4; tentative D call: TRBD1 (6 bases). The CDR3 has 14 amino acids. The germline V gene encodes CDR1 SGHRS and CDR2 YFSETQ. V lost 4 bases to trimming and J lost 7 bases, with 14 bases between them. As DNA, the CDR3 is TGCGCCAGCAGCATCGGACAGCTGGGTGAAAAACTGTTTTTT. Translation gives CASSIGQLGEKLFF.

This chain joins TRBV5-1 and TRBJ2-2; 9 positions match TRBD1. J was trimmed by 7 bases and V by 4 bases; bases with no gene match: 5. The CDR3 is 14 residues long. Germline assignment: CDR1 SGHRS and CDR2 YFSETQ. CDR3 DNA sequence: TGCGCCAGCAGCAGGGACAGGGAAGACGGGGAGCTGTTTTTT. This translates into CASSRDREDGELFF.

This clone has only a few counts. This chain joins TRBV2 and TRBJ2-3; D is possibly TRBD1 (6 bases). The germline CDR1 and CDR2 sequences are SNHLY and FYNNEI. The CDR3 extends over 12 amino acids. Trimming stripped 10 bases from V and 2 bases from J, with 10 bases between. The CDR3 spells CANAGVTDTQYF. Written as DNA, the CDR3 is TGTGCCAATGCAGGGGTCACAGATACGCAGTATTTT.

This clone was seen only a few times. The CDR3 region has the DNA TGTGCCAGCAGCTTAGCAGGGGGCGTAGTATCCGGGGCCAACGTCCTGACTTTC. Translation: CASSLAGGVVSGANVLTF. The genes are TRBV7-6 and TRBJ2-6, with 7 positions matching TRBD1. Germline assignment: CDR1 SGHVS and CDR2 FNYEAQ. Unmatched junction bases numbered 9, after V lost 0 bases and J lost 4 bases. The CDR3 totals 18 residues.

The J gene is TRBJ2-3, the V gene TRBV2, with 12 bases matching TRBD2. Trimming cost V 6 bases and J 6 bases; bases outside gene matches: 13. CDR1 is SNHLY, CDR2 FYNNEI, per germline. The CDR3 contains 17 residues. The CDR3 protein is CASRDRTSGTRWDTQYF. The CDR3 DNA reads TGTGCCAGCAGGGACCGGACTAGCGGGACTAGGTGGGATACGCAGTATTTT.

This clone was picked up one time. This chain connects TRBV10-1 to TRBJ1-3; 7 bases match TRBD1. The CDR3 is 18 residues long. Germline V gene data show CDR1 as WNHNN and CDR2 as SYGVQD (reference sequence). Trimming removed 2 bases from V and 0 bases from J; junction bases left unmatched: 10. The CDR3 reads CASSEGTPGQLSGNTIYF. As DNA, the CDR3 is TGCGCCAGCAGTGAGGGAACCCCGGGACAGCTCTCTGGAAACACCATATATTTT.

The chain links TRBV13 to TRBJ2-3, with D perhaps TRBD2 (7 bases). The CDR3 consists of 13 residues. Germline-derived CDR1 and CDR2 are PRHDT and FYEKMQ (reference sequence). Trimming removed 4 bases from V and 6 bases from J, with 11 bases in between. CDR3 DNA: TGTGCCAGCAGCTCTCGGGGGGCGGATACGCAGTATTTT. Translating it yields CASSSRGADTQYF.

This clone was seen a single time. The chain uses TRBV11-2 and TRBJ1-5; D gene ambiguous. Germline V lookup: CDR1 SGHAT, CDR2 FQNNGV. The CDR3 is made up of 15 amino acids. V lost 5 bases to trimming and J lost 0 bases, with 11 bases between them. The CDR3 sequence is CASSRHGYSNQPQHF. The DNA for the CDR3 is TGTGCCAGCAGCAGACACGGTTATAGCAATCAGCCCCAGCATTTT.

This clone was seen a few times. V and J are TRBV4-2 and TRBJ2-1; TRBD2 agrees at 9 bases. Trimming took 4 bases from V and 10 from J; bases not matched to a gene: 8. Germline CDR1 LGHNA, CDR2 YNFKEQ. This CDR3 is 14 amino acids long. DNA for the CDR3: TGTGCCAGCAGCCCCGGACTAGCGCGAAACGAGCAGTTCTTC. It translates to CASSPGLARNEQFF.

As for this clone: The same CDR3 arises from other DNA sequences in this sample as well. This sequence joins TRBV7-2 and TRBJ2-7, with TRBD2 identical over 12 bases. Germline V gene data show CDR1 as SGHTA and CDR2 as FQGNSA. Trimming removed 3 bases from V and 1 base from J; junction bases left unmatched: 1. This CDR3 comprises 15 residues. CDR3 loop: CASSLGLAGSYEQYF. Here the CDR3 DNA reads TGTGCCAGCAGCTTGGGACTAGCGGGTTCCTACGAGCAGTACTTC.

The chain joins TRBV30 to TRBJ2-1; no firm D call. This CDR3 comprises 13 residues. CDR1 is GTSNPN and CDR2 is SVGIG in the germline V gene (reference sequence). Trimming cost V 2 bases and J 6 bases, with 11 bases left between them. The CDR3 here is CAWSRNLGNEQFF. DNA of the CDR3: TGTGCCTGGAGTCGCAACTTGGGCAATGAGCAGTTCTTC.

CDR3 protein: CASSRGGIEQYF. The CDR3 region has the DNA TGCGCCAGCAGCCGCGGAGGAATCGAGCAGTACTTC. The chain links TRBV4-1 to TRBJ2-7; the D gene is possibly TRBD2 (5 bases). Trimming cost V 4 bases and J 6 bases, with 10 bases left between them. CDR1 and CDR2 from the germline V gene are MGHRA and YSYEKL. This CDR3 has 12 amino acids.

The rearrangement links TRBV19 to TRBJ2-3; 10 bases match TRBD1. CDR1 and CDR2 (germline): LNHDA, SQIVND (reference sequence). The CDR3 totals 15 residues. The V and J ends lost 3 bases and 0 bases, in that order; junction bases with no gene match: 0. The CDR3 is CASSMGQGSTDTQYF. CDR3 DNA sequence: TGTGCCAGTAGTATGGGACAGGGGAGCACAGATACGCAGTATTTT. The full variable domain, with the rest looked up from reference TRBV19 and TRBJ2-3, is DGGITQSPKYLFRKEGQNVTLSCEQNLNHDAMYWYRQDPGQGLRLIYYSQIVNDFQKGDIAEGYSVSREKKESFPLTVTSAQKNPTAFYLCASSMGQGSTDTQYFGPGTRLTVL.